The 15 T cell receptor beta chains given below trace back to one sample, sequenced in a study of cytomegalovirus exposure and HLA in healthy donors. The PCR was carried out with 60 Vbeta primers and 13 Jbeta primers. The method was immunoSEQ multiplex PCR; TCRdb's version includes in-frame clones alone and lacks a portion of them. This sample's table reports about 130,000 clones. The material sequenced was PBMCs. The source of these receptors is a woman aged 55-70 years in good health and CMV-seronegative.

The chain carries TRBV9 and TRBJ2-1; 13 bases align to TRBD2. CDR3 size: 15 residues. Losses at the gene ends were 2 bases for V and 7 bases for J; bases not matched to a gene: 3. CDR1 is SGDLS and CDR2 is YYNGEE in the germline V gene. The CDR3 region has the DNA TGTGCCAGCAGCGTCGGGACTAGCGGGATAAATGAGCAGTTCTTC. Translated: CASSVGTSGINEQFF.

The J gene is TRBJ2-7, the V gene TRBV27; 10 bases match TRBD2. The CDR3 runs to 15 residues. Germline loops: CDR1 MNHEY, CDR2 SMNVEV (reference sequence). V shed 5 bases, J shed 1 base, and the junction held 5 bases outside the gene matches. The CDR3 here is CASSVLAGRSYEQYF. CDR3 bases: TGTGCCAGCAGTGTACTAGCGGGGCGGTCCTACGAGCAGTACTTC.

The genes are TRBV9 and TRBJ2-6, with TRBD1 identical over 7 bases. The CDR3 sequence is 17 residues long. Germline-derived CDR1 and CDR2 are SGDLS and YYNGEE. The ends lost 2 bases at V and 0 bases at J; junction bases unmatched: 5. The CDR3 nucleotides are TGTGCCAGCAGCGTCGGGACAGCTGTCTCTGGGGCCAACGTCCTGACTTTC. Residues: CASSVGTAVSGANVLTF. The full variable domain, its missing parts supplied by reference TRBV9 and TRBJ2-6, is DSGVTQTPKHLITATGQRVTLRCSPRSGDLSVYWYQQSLDQGLQFLIQYYNGEERAKGNILERFSAQQFPDLHSELNLSSLELGDSALYFCASSVGTAVSGANVLTFGAGSRLTVL.

The chain recombines TRBV5-4 with TRBJ2-5, with D possibly TRBD1 on 6 matching bases. The V end lost 0 bases, the J end lost 5 bases, and 8 bases lay between the germline ends. Germline V gives CDR1 SGHNT, CDR2 YYREEE (reference sequence). This CDR3 spans 13 amino acids. CDR3 residues: CASSLVGAETQYF. The CDR3 DNA reads as TGTGCCAGCAGCTTGGTGGGGGCCGAGACCCAGTACTTC.

The chain links TRBV28 to TRBJ2-7; the D gene is possibly TRBD2 (7 bases). Germline loops: CDR1 MDHEN, CDR2 SYDVKM. CDR3 length: 15 amino acids. The V and J ends lost 7 bases and 3 bases respectively, with 19 bases between them. This CDR3 is CASTGRGAPVYEQYF. The CDR3 coding sequence is TGTGCCAGCACCGGCCGGGGGGCACCTGTCTACGAGCAGTACTTC.

The chain joins TRBV5-8 to TRBJ2-6; 8 nucleotides agree with TRBD1. V dropped 2 bases and J dropped 0; count of bases not matched to a gene: 7. From germline, CDR1 is SGHTS and CDR2 YDEGEE. This CDR3 spans 18 amino acids. The CDR3 is CASSLTGTGTSGANVLTF. The CDR3 nucleotides are TGTGCCAGCAGCTTAACCGGGACAGGAACCTCTGGGGCCAACGTCCTGACTTTC.

The rearrangement links TRBV6-5 to TRBJ1-6; the match to TRBD1 covers 7 bases. Germline V gene lookup returns CDR1 MNHEY and CDR2 SVGAGI. This CDR3 contains 15 residues. V was pared by 3 bases and J by 6 bases, with 5 bases of the junction left unmatched. CDR3 bases: TGTGCCAGCAGTTATTACGGGACAGTTAATTCACCCCTCCACTTT. This gives the protein CASSYYGTVNSPLHF.

The V call is TRBV6-6, the J call TRBJ2-7, with TRBD1 matching 7 bases. V trimming: 7 bases; J trimming: 1 base; junction bases outside the gene matches: 13. There are 16 residues in the CDR3. Germline-derived CDR1 and CDR2 are MNHNY and SVGAGI (reference sequence). CDR3 residues: CASTRGSDRPSYEQYF. CDR3 sequence (DNA): TGTGCCAGCACCCGGGGCTCGGACAGGCCTTCCTACGAGCAGTACTTC.

The chain has TRBV19 and TRBJ2-2; D is perhaps TRBD2 (5 bases). Trimming pared 4 bases from V and 4 bases from J, leaving 10 bases between. Germline CDR1 reads LNHDA; CDR2 reads SQIVND (reference sequence). The CDR3 has 14 amino acids. The DNA of the CDR3 is TGTGCCAGTAGTAGGAGGCAGGCCACCGGGGAGCTGTTTTTT. Protein sequence: CASSRRQATGELFF. Using reference TRBV19 and TRBJ2-2 for the parts outside the CDR3, the full variable domain is DGGITQSPKYLFRKEGQNVTLSCEQNLNHDAMYWYRQDPGQGLRLIYYSQIVNDFQKGDIAEGYSVSREKKESFPLTVTSAQKNPTAFYLCASSRRQATGELFFGEGSRLTVL.

The V and J genes are TRBV28 and TRBJ1-2; D is possibly TRBD1 (5 bases). The CDR3 length is 15 residues. In germline, CDR1 is MDHEN, CDR2 SYDVKM. Trimming pared 3 bases from V and 8 bases from J, leaving 19 bases between. The CDR3 DNA follows: TGTGCCAGCAGTTTGGACATTAGAGCGTCCCGGGGCTACACCTTC. Amino acid sequence: CASSLDIRASRGYTF.

J is TRBJ1-4 and V is TRBV11-2; D might be TRBD1 (6 bases). CDR1 is SGHAT, CDR2 FQNNGV, per germline. CDR3 length: 16 residues. The V end was cut by 3 bases, the J end by 10 bases, with 21 bases between. Here the CDR3 reads CASSFPPQGRDGKLFF. CDR3 DNA: TGTGCCAGCAGCTTCCCCCCCCAGGGGCGCGATGGAAAACTGTTTTTT.

The chain carries TRBV5-6 and TRBJ2-3; the match to TRBD2 covers 8 bases. CDR3 length: 17 amino acids. V shed 3 bases, J shed 4 bases, and the junction held 13 bases outside the gene matches. In germline, CDR1 is SGHDT, CDR2 YYEEEE. CDR3 protein: CASSYLSSGRTADTQYF. In DNA, the CDR3 is TGTGCCAGCAGCTACCTTTCCAGCGGGAGAACGGCAGATACGCAGTATTTT.

The chain employs TRBV10-1 and TRBJ2-5; 14 bases agree with TRBD2. Judging by the DNA end, TRBJ2-7 fits better; the J call may be wrong. CDR3 length: 15 residues. Germline V CDR1 and CDR2: WNHNN, SYGVQD (reference sequence). This CDR3 reads CASSESGLAGGEQYF. As DNA, the CDR3 is TGCGCCAGCAGTGAGTCCGGACTAGCGGGAGGCGAGCAGTACTTC.

The rearrangement uses TRBV18 and TRBJ1-3; D unresolved. The germline gives CDR1 KGHSH, CDR2 LQKENI. The CDR3 extends over 18 amino acids. Trimming stripped 3 bases from V and 4 bases from J, with 22 bases between. The CDR3 coding sequence is TGTGCCAGCTCACCTGTTGTGTACCTCCCGGAGTACGGAAACACCATATATTTT. This codes for CASSPVVYLPEYGNTIYF. Full variable domain (outside the CDR3, taken from reference TRBV18 and TRBJ1-3): NAGVMQNPRHLVRRRGQEARLRCSPMKGHSHVYWYRQLPEEGLKFMVYLQKENIIDESGMPKERFSAEFPKEGPSILRIQQVVRGDSAAYFCASSPVVYLPEYGNTIYFGEGSWLTVV.

V usage is TRBV19 and J usage is TRBJ1-3; D is ambiguous. CDR3 length: 15 residues. Germline lookup yields CDR1 LNHDA and CDR2 SQIVND (reference sequence). With 3 bases removed from V and 0 bases from J, the gap between germline ends came to 9 bases. DNA of the CDR3: TGTGCCAGTAGTATTGGAGTAAACTCTGGAAACACCATATATTTT. Its protein product is CASSIGVNSGNTIYF.